These T cell receptor beta chains were read from a single sample in a study of cytomegalovirus exposure and HLA in healthy donors. Clones were read by immunoSEQ multiplex PCR, and TCRdb kept only the in-frame ones, dropping some. This sample has some 100,000 clones, with around 75% found just once. Specimen: PBMCs. These receptor sequences come from a woman under 30 in good health and CMV-seropositive. CDR3s include the opening cysteine and the closing phenylalanine or tryptophan. The order of the fields is V gene, clone size, J gene, D gene, CDR3 DNA, CDR3 protein. D genes are given only for firm matches. Size tells how often a clone was seen (once, few, many) or the class of an expanded clone, and some rows leave it out.

>TRBV4-3|NA|TRBJ1-6|NA
TGCGCCAGCAGCCAAGTAGTCAGGGGTAATTCACCCCTCCACTTT
CASSQVVRGNSPLHF
>TRBV30|NA|TRBJ1-5|NA
TGTGCCTGGAGTGGGACAAATCAGCCCCAGCATTTT
CAWSGTNQPQHF
>TRBV19|NA|TRBJ2-7|TRBD2
TGTGCCAGTAGTCTAGGGACTAGAGACTACGAGCAGTACTTC
CASSLGTRDYEQYF
>TRBV10-3|once|TRBJ1-2|TRBD1
TGTGCCGTCCAAACAGGGGACTATGGCTACACCTTC
CAVQTGDYGYTF
>TRBV6-1|few|TRBJ1-5|NA
TGTGCCAGCAAGTCCTATAGCAATCAGCCCCAGCATTTT
CASKSYSNQPQHF
>TRBV2|once|TRBJ1-2|TRBD1
TGTGCCAGCAGTGAATGGCCCCCGGGACAGGGTCCAGGCTATGGCTACACCTTC
CASSEWPPGQGPGYGYTF
>TRBV9|NA|TRBJ2-7|TRBD2
TGTGCCAGCAGCGGCCCAGCGGGGGCCTACGAGCAGTACTTC
CASSGPAGAYEQYF
>TRBV7-2|NA|TRBJ2-7|NA
TGTGCCAGCAGGGGGGCTAGCGGATCCTACGAGCAGTACTTC
CASRGASGSYEQYF
>TRBV27|NA|TRBJ2-1|TRBD2
TGTGCCAGCAGTGGAACTAGCGGAGGCAACAATGAGCAGTTCTTC
CASSGTSGGNNEQFF
>TRBV10-3|NA|TRBJ2-5|NA
TGTGCCATCAGTGAGGTTGAGGCAGCCCAAGAGACCCAGTACTTC
CAISEVEAAQETQYF
>TRBV4-3|NA|TRBJ2-6|NA
TGCGCCAGCAGCCAAGTACACCTCTCTGGGGCCAACGTCCTGACTTTC
CASSQVHLSGANVLTF
>TRBV2|NA|TRBJ2-1|TRBD2
TGTGCCAGCAGTGATGGTCGGGAGGGGTACAATGAGCAGTTCTTC
CASSDGREGYNEQFF
>TRBV2|NA|TRBJ2-6|NA
TGTGCCAGCAGGACCGATCTGACAGGTCCGCCGGTCGGGGCCAACGTCCTGACTTTC
CASRTDLTGPPVGANVLTF
>TRBV6-5|NA|TRBJ2-7|TRBD2
TGTGCCAGCAGCTGGGGACTAGCCTACGAGCAGTACTTC
CASSWGLAYEQYF
>TRBV6-4|NA|TRBJ2-3|NA
TGTGCCAGCAGTTCCGGACTCAGCACAGATACGCAGTATTTT
CASSSGLSTDTQYF
>TRBV27|NA|TRBJ2-1|NA
TGTGCCAGCAGTTTAGGCCCCAGTGAGCAGTTCTTC
CASSLGPSEQFF
>TRBV6-1|few|TRBJ2-7|TRBD1
TGTGCCAGCAGTGAGGGAACAGGGGCCTCCTACGAGCAGTACTTC
CASSEGTGASYEQYF
>TRBV6-4|few|TRBJ2-5|TRBD1
TGTGCCAGCAGTGCCGGGACAGGGGGCGAAGAGACCCAGTACTTC
CASSAGTGGEETQYF
>TRBV14|NA|TRBJ2-1|TRBD2
TGTGCCAGCAGCGGCCTATACGGGACTAGCGGGAAGATTGAGCAGTTCTTC
CASSGLYGTSGKIEQFF
>TRBV7-9|once|TRBJ2-3|TRBD2
TGTGCCAGCAGACCCGGGACTAGCGGACTCACAGATACGCAGTATTTT
CASRPGTSGLTDTQYF
>TRBV30|few|TRBJ1-5|TRBD1
TGTGCCTGGAGTGATAGGGGGCAGAATCAGCCCCAGCATTTT
CAWSDRGQNQPQHF
>TRBV9|NA|TRBJ2-5|TRBD2
TGTGCCAGCAGCGTAACCCCGGCTAGCGGAGGAGAGACCCAGTACTTC
CASSVTPASGGETQYF
>TRBV6-1|NA|TRBJ2-5|TRBD1
TGTGCCAGCAGTGTTGGGACAGGGGAGACCCAGTACTTC
CASSVGTGETQYF
>TRBV10-1|NA|TRBJ2-7|NA
TGCGCCAGCAGTGACCTAGTATCCTACGAGCAGTACTTC
CASSDLVSYEQYF
>TRBV7-2|NA|TRBJ2-7|TRBD2
TGTGCCAGCAGCACCGGACTAGGAGGCTACGAGCAGTACTTC
CASSTGLGGYEQYF
>TRBV10-3|few|TRBJ2-1|TRBD2
TGTGCGGGGGGGGGCGGGAGGGGTTTCGATGAGCAGTTCTTC
CAGGGGRGFDEQFF
>TRBV15|NA|TRBJ2-7|NA
TGTGCCACCAGCCCCTTTTCGACGGCTAGGAACGAGCAGTACTTC
CATSPFSTARNEQYF
>TRBV7-8|NA|TRBJ2-3|NA
TGTGCCAGCAGATCCAGCAGGGCGGGAAGCACAGATACGCAGTATTTT
CASRSSRAGSTDTQYF
>TRBV7-2|NA|TRBJ2-5|NA
TGTGCCACCTCTGACAACGGCAGCAGGGAGACCCAGTACTTC
CATSDNGSRETQYF
>TRBV28|NA|TRBJ1-2|TRBD1
TGTGCCAGCAGGGGACAGGGTTATGGCTACACCTTC
CASRGQGYGYTF
>TRBV9|NA|TRBJ1-3|NA
TGTGCCAGCAGCGTGTTCAATCATCCCATATATTTT
CASSVFNHPIYF
>TRBV9|NA|TRBJ1-2|TRBD1
TGTGCCAGCAGCGCCTCCGGGACAGGGGTCTATGGCTACACCTTC
CASSASGTGVYGYTF
>TRBV13|NA|TRBJ1-1|TRBD1
TGTGCCAGCAGCCACCGGGACAGGTTGAACACTGAAGCTTTCTTT
CASSHRDRLNTEAFF